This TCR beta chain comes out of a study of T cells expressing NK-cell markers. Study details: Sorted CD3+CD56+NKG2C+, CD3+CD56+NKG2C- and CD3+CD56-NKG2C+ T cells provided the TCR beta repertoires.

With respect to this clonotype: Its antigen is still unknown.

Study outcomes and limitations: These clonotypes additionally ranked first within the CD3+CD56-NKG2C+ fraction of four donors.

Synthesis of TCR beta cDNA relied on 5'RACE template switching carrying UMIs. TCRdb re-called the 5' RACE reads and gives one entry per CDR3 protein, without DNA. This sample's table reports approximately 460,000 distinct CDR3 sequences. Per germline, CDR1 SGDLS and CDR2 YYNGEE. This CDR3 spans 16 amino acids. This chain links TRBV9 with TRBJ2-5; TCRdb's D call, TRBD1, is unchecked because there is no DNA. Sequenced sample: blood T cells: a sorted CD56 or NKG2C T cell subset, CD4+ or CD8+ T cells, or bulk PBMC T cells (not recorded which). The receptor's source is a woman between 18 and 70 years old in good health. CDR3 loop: CASSDGTGPFQETQYF.